This T cell receptor beta chain was identified during a study of blood T cell repertoires in COVID-19. Per the authors' pipeline: Estimation of nucleated cell counts was performed using reference gene primer amplification. Profiling relied on immunoSEQ multiplex PCR, and the TCRdb table lists in-frame clones only, not all of them. That table supplies the V and J calls and clone size; D and trimming were determined from the DNA. Of 100,000 to 150,000 clones in the sample, approximately 86% are singletons; the top ten hold 7.7%. The sample was peripheral blood. The receptor comes from a human donor in a cohort sampled during active COVID-19.

CDR3 in DNA: TGTGCCAGCAGCTTAGGTGGGACAGGGGCTTCACCCCTCCACTTT. It translates to CASSLGGTGASPLHF. This chain links TRBV7-9 with TRBJ1-6; 10 bases align to TRBD1. Germline V gene lookup returns CDR1 SEHNR and CDR2 FQNEAQ (reference sequence). After removal of 1 base from V and 9 bases from J, the junction contained 3 bases not matched to a gene. CDR3 length: 15 amino acids.